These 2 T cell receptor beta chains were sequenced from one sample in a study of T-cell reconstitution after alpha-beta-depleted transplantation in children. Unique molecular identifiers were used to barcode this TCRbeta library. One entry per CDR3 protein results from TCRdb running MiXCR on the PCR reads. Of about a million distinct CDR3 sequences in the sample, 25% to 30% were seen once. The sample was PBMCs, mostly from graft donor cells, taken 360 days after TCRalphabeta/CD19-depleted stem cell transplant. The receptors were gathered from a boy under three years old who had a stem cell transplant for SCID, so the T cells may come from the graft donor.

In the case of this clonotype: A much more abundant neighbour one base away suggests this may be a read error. CDR3 coding DNA: TGCAGCGTTTGGACAGGGGCCTACGAGCAGTACTTC. Translating it yields CSVWTGAYEQYF. This chain links TRBV29-1 with TRBJ2-7; TRBD1 aligns across 9 bases. Germline V gives CDR1 SQVTM, CDR2 ANQGSEA. This CDR3 is built from 12 residues. V lost 5 bases to trimming and J lost 2 bases; unmatched junction nucleotides: 1.

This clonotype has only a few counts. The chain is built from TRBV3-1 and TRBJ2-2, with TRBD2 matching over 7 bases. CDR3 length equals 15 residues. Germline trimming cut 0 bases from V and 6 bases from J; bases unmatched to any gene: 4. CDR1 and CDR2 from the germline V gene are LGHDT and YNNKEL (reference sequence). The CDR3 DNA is TGTGCCAGCAGCCAAGAGGGGGGGGTGCCCGGGGAGCTGTTTTTT. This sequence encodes CASSQEGGVPGELFF.